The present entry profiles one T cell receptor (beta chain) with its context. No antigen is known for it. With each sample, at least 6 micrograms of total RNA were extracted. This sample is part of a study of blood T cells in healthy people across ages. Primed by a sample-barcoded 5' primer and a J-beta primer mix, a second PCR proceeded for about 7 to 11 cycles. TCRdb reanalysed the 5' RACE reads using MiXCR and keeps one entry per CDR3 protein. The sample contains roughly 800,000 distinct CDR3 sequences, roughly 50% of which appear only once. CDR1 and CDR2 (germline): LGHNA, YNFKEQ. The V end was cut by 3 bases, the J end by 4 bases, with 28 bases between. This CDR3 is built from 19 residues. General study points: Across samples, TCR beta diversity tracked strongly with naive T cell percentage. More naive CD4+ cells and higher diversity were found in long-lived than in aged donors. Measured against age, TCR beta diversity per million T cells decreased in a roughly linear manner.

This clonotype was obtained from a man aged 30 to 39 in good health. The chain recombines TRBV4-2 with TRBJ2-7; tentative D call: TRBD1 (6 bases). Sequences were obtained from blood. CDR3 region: CASSQLIPVQGPVGYEQYF. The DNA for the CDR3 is TGTGCCAGCAGCCAGCTCATCCCCGTACAGGGCCCGGTCGGATACGAGCAGTACTTC.